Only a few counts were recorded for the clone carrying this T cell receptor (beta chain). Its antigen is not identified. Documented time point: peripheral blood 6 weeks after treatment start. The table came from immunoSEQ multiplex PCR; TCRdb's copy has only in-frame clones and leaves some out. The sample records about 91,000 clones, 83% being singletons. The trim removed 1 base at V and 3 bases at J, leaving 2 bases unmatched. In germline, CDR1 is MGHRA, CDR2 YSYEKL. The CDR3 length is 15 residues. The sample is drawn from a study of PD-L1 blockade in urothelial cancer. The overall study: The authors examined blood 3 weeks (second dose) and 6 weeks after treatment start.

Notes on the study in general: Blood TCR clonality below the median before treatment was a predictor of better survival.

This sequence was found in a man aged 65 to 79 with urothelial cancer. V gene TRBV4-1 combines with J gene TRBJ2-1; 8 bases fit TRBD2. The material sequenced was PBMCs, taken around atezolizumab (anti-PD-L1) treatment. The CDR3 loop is CASSQGTSRYNEQFF. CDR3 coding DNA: TGCGCCAGCAGCCAAGGGACTAGCCGCTACAATGAGCAGTTCTTC.